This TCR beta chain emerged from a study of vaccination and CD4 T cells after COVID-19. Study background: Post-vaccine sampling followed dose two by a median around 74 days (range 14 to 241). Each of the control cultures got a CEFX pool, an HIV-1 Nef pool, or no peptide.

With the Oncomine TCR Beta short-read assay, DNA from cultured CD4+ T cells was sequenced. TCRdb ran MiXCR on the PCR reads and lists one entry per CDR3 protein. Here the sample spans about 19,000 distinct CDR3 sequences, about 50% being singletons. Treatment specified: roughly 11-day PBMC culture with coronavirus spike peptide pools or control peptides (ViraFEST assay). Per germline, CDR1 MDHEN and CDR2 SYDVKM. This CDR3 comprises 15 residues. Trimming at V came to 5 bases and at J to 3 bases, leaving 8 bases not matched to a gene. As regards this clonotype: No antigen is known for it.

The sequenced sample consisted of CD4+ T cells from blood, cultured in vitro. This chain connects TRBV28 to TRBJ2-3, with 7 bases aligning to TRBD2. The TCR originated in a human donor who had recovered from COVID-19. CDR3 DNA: TGTGCCAGCAGTCCCTTTCGGGAGGTTACAGATACGCAGTATTTT. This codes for CASSPFREVTDTQYF.